Each of the 16 T cell receptor beta chains below was sequenced from the same sample in a study of PD-L1 blockade in urothelial cancer (dated by TCRdb to 2015 to 2018). Libraries were made using the immunoSEQ multiplex PCR assay. TCRdb stores this immuneACCESS table with in-frame sequences only. Part of the clones is absent; in the studies checked, under half of the shortfall reflects unresolved V genes, and no reason is known for the rest. This sample has roughly 84,000 clones in its table, and around 80% of those were observed once. The ten most abundant clones make up 9.5% of the sample. This specimen consisted of PBMCs, obtained around atezolizumab (anti-PD-L1) treatment. The receptors derive from an older man with urothelial cancer.

The gene calls are TRBV4-1 and TRBJ1-1; D uncertain. Germline V gene data show CDR1 as MGHRA and CDR2 as YSYEKL. V lost 3 bases, J lost 14 bases, and 13 bases lay in between. The length of the CDR3 is 11 residues. The CDR3 nucleotides read TGCGCCAGCAGCCAGCTGGGCCCGCCCTTCTTT. It translates to CASSQLGPPFF.

CDR3 residues: CASRTGGTDTQYF. Here the CDR3 DNA reads TGTGCCAGCCGGACAGGGGGTACAGATACGCAGTATTTT. The V and J genes are TRBV2 and TRBJ2-3, with 10 bases aligning to TRBD1. The CDR3 runs 13 residues. Germline V CDR1 and CDR2: SNHLY, FYNNEI. V lost 8 bases, J lost 3 bases, and 2 bases stayed unmatched.

This sequence joins TRBV2 and TRBJ1-5, with 7 bases matching TRBD1. CDR3 length equals 14 residues. The trim removed 6 bases at V and 2 bases at J, leaving 4 bases unmatched. Germline assignment: CDR1 SNHLY and CDR2 FYNNEI. The DNA for the CDR3 is TGTGCCAGCAGGGACAGGACGGGCAATCAGCCCCAGCATTTT. The encoded protein is CASRDRTGNQPQHF.

The V gene is TRBV7-2, the J gene TRBJ2-5; D perhaps matches TRBD1 (6 bases). Trimming left V 1 base short and J 4 bases short, with 16 bases between. Germline V gene sequence: CDR1 SGHTA, CDR2 FQGNSA. The length of the CDR3 is 16 residues. The CDR3 coding sequence is TGTGCCAGCAGCTTAGATCTCCTCAGGGGCGGAGAGACCCAGTACTTC. Its protein product is CASSLDLLRGGETQYF.

V is TRBV10-3 and J is TRBJ2-2; 11 nucleotides match TRBD2. The germline CDR1 and CDR2 sequences are ENHRY and SYGVKD. CDR3 length: 14 amino acids. V lost 7 bases, J lost 5 bases, and 3 bases stayed unmatched. The CDR3 here is CAIKPSGGTGELFF. CDR3 nucleotides: TGTGCCATCAAGCCTAGCGGGGGGACCGGGGAGCTGTTTTTT.

This clone came up a few times. The chain is built from TRBV29-1 and TRBJ1-2; possible D gene TRBD1, 5 bases. The CDR3 has 11 amino acids. Germline loops: CDR1 SQVTM, CDR2 ANQGSEA. Between the trimmed V and J ends, which lost 7 bases and 6 bases, there was a span of 12 bases. CDR3 sequence reads: CSAGLYDGYTF. The CDR3 bases are TGCAGCGCGGGACTGTACGATGGCTACACCTTC. Looking up the rest from reference TRBV29-1 and TRBJ1-2 gives the full variable domain: SAVISQKPSRDICQRGTSLTIQCQVDSQVTMMFWYRQQPGQSLTLIATANQGSEATYESGFVIDKFPISRPNLTFSTLTVSNMSPEDSSIYLCSAGLYDGYTFGSGTRLTVV.

The rearrangement links TRBV15 to TRBJ1-1; maybe TRBD1 (5 bases). From germline, CDR1 is LNHNV and CDR2 YYDKDF (reference sequence). V was trimmed by 6 bases and J by 7 bases, leaving 9 bases between them. This CDR3 spans 11 amino acids. For the CDR3, the DNA is TGTGCCACCAGAGGGGCCCGTGAAGCTTTCTTT. Protein sequence: CATRGAREAFF.

V usage is TRBV19 and J usage is TRBJ1-1; D is ambiguous. Germline CDR1 and CDR2: LNHDA and SQIVND (reference sequence). The germline V and J ends were trimmed by 6 bases and 1 base, with 6 bases remaining between them. This CDR3 is built from 12 residues. Here the CDR3 DNA reads TGTGCCAGTAGCGGAGCGAACACTGAAGCTTTCTTT. This codes for CASSGANTEAFF.

As DNA, the CDR3 is TGCGCCAGCAGCTTGGATCCGACAGGGTCAGGCTATGGCTACACCTTC. This codes for CASSLDPTGSGYGYTF. This chain uses TRBV5-1 with TRBJ1-2; 7 nucleotides agree with TRBD1. The length of the CDR3 is 16 residues. With 0 bases clipped from V and 4 bases from J, the junction kept 9 bases outside the gene matches. CDR1 is SGHRS and CDR2 is YFSETQ in the germline V gene.

This chain connects TRBV7-9 to TRBJ1-3, with D maybe TRBD1 (6 bases). The CDR3 is made up of 15 amino acids. Trimming removed 6 bases from V and 5 bases from J, with 17 bases in between. Looked up from germline, CDR1 is SEHNR and CDR2 is FQNEAQ (reference sequence). The CDR3 DNA is TGTGCCAGCAGGCCTCAGGGGAGTGATAGAAACACCATATATTTT. This encodes CASRPQGSDRNTIYF.

The chain joins TRBV27 to TRBJ2-1; D not certain. The CDR3 loop spans 13 amino acids. The V gene's germline CDR1 is MNHEY and CDR2 SMNVEV (reference sequence). V was cut by 3 bases and J by 7 bases, with 10 bases left in between. The CDR3 reads CASSLFDSNEQFF. In nucleotides, the CDR3 is TGTGCCAGCAGTTTGTTCGACTCGAATGAGCAGTTCTTC.

The V and J genes are TRBV19 and TRBJ1-4, with 7 nucleotides matching TRBD1. V dropped 8 bases and J dropped 8; count of bases not matched to a gene: 14. Germline V gene data show CDR1 as LNHDA and CDR2 as SQIVND (reference sequence). There are 15 residues in the CDR3. The DNA of the CDR3 is TGTGCCAGTGGGACAGCCAAGGGGATCCCAGAAAAACTGTTTTTT. It encodes CASGTAKGIPEKLFF.

This chain uses TRBV6-1 with TRBJ1-2, with TRBD1 as a possible D gene (5 bases). The V and J ends lost 5 bases and 8 bases respectively, with 12 bases between them. The length of the CDR3 is 12 residues. Germline V gene sequence: CDR1 MNHNS, CDR2 SASEGT. The CDR3 here is CASSPGNGGYTF. For the CDR3, the DNA is TGTGCCAGCAGTCCAGGGAATGGCGGCTACACCTTC.

This clone came up a few times. As DNA, the CDR3 is TGTGCCAGCAGCTTGGTTTATTACAATGAGCAGTTCTTC. Residues: CASSLVYYNEQFF. The chain has TRBV5-6 and TRBJ2-1, with D unresolved. Trimming left V 0 bases short and J 4 bases short, with 5 bases between. Germline CDR1 reads SGHDT; CDR2 reads YYEEEE. This CDR3 region has 13 residues.

The rearrangement joins TRBV29-1 to TRBJ2-1, with a tentative D call TRBD1 (7 bases). Trimming pared 3 bases from V and 8 bases from J, leaving 14 bases between. The CDR3 is made up of 13 amino acids. Germline values: CDR1 SQVTM, CDR2 ANQGSEA. For the CDR3, the DNA is TGCAGCGTTGATCGCCAGGGGGGATATGAGCAGTTCTTC. This gives the protein CSVDRQGGYEQFF.

The chain recombines TRBV11-1 with TRBJ2-2, with D possibly TRBD1 on 5 matching bases. The CDR3 has 16 residues. Per germline, CDR1 SGHAT and CDR2 FQDESV (reference sequence). V lost 2 bases and J 1 base, leaving 11 bases between the germline ends. The CDR3 region has the DNA TGTGCCAGCAGCTTACAGGGAACAGGGAACACCGGGGAGCTGTTTTTT. Amino acid sequence: CASSLQGTGNTGELFF.